The rows below give T cell receptor beta chains drawn from one sample of a study of PD-1 blockade in classical Hodgkin lymphoma. The data were produced by immunoSEQ multiplex PCR, yet TCRdb's version contains in-frame clones alone and is incomplete. The sample holds 20,000 to 30,000 clones, 85% to 90% seen once. The input for sequencing was peripheral blood mononuclear cells (PBMCs), taken at baseline. Source of these receptors: a human donor with classical Hodgkin lymphoma. Each CDR3 is given with its conserved first and last residue. Each record gives: CDR3 protein, J gene, clone size, V gene. Clone size is stated in some rows and not others, as once, few, many or a class when expanded.

cdr3_aa: CASSLGQDGYTF
j_call: TRBJ1-2
clone_size: NA
v_call: TRBV5-6

cdr3_aa: CASSEVLGEGDQPQHF
j_call: TRBJ1-5
clone_size: NA
v_call: TRBV2

cdr3_aa: CASSFRQGPYEQYF
j_call: TRBJ2-7
clone_size: NA
v_call: TRBV7-9

cdr3_aa: CASSLKAGENEQFF
j_call: TRBJ2-1
clone_size: NA
v_call: TRBV5-1

cdr3_aa: CASSQVTAVGEQYF
j_call: TRBJ2-7
clone_size: NA
v_call: TRBV14

cdr3_aa: CASSMAANSNQPQHF
j_call: TRBJ1-5
clone_size: NA
v_call: TRBV19

cdr3_aa: CASSVQGYNSPLHF
j_call: TRBJ1-6
clone_size: NA
v_call: TRBV7-9

cdr3_aa: CASSQVDRVEGYTF
j_call: TRBJ1-2
clone_size: NA
v_call: TRBV4-3

cdr3_aa: CASSQEWTVNTEAFF
j_call: TRBJ1-1
clone_size: few
v_call: TRBV4-1

cdr3_aa: CASSPGTANYGYTF
j_call: TRBJ1-2
clone_size: NA
v_call: TRBV7-9

cdr3_aa: CASSLAEFAEQFF
j_call: TRBJ2-1
clone_size: NA
v_call: TRBV5-1

cdr3_aa: CASSQVLDRSPLHF
j_call: TRBJ1-6
clone_size: NA
v_call: TRBV14

cdr3_aa: CASSLGTGEHNEQFF
j_call: TRBJ2-1
clone_size: NA
v_call: TRBV5-1

cdr3_aa: CASSLISAGPGEQYF
j_call: TRBJ2-7
clone_size: NA
v_call: TRBV7-8

cdr3_aa: CASSLPHNAGELFF
j_call: TRBJ2-2
clone_size: NA
v_call: TRBV5-6

cdr3_aa: CASSLEGTNTEKLFF
j_call: TRBJ1-4
clone_size: NA
v_call: TRBV7-9

cdr3_aa: CASSQVDMGFFNSPLHF
j_call: TRBJ1-6
clone_size: few
v_call: TRBV4-1

cdr3_aa: CASSQEGEGETQYF
j_call: TRBJ2-5
clone_size: NA
v_call: TRBV4-3

cdr3_aa: CATTDLNTEAFF
j_call: TRBJ1-1
clone_size: NA
v_call: TRBV7-9

cdr3_aa: CASSLEQGRNSPLHF
j_call: TRBJ1-6
clone_size: NA
v_call: TRBV11-2

cdr3_aa: CATSELASGEQFF
j_call: TRBJ2-1
clone_size: NA
v_call: TRBV2

cdr3_aa: CASSFGQGAREQYF
j_call: TRBJ2-7
clone_size: NA
v_call: TRBV13

cdr3_aa: CASSPPTGGAGNNEQFF
j_call: TRBJ2-1
clone_size: NA
v_call: TRBV5-4

cdr3_aa: CASSQDPQGASKNIQYF
j_call: TRBJ2-4
clone_size: NA
v_call: TRBV4-2

cdr3_aa: CASSLAIGQGFEQYF
j_call: TRBJ2-7
clone_size: NA
v_call: TRBV7-8

cdr3_aa: CASSLTSGAYEQYF
j_call: TRBJ2-7
clone_size: NA
v_call: TRBV5-1

cdr3_aa: CASSLGGGHHNEQFF
j_call: TRBJ2-1
clone_size: NA
v_call: TRBV5-1

cdr3_aa: CASSHLDTAQHF
j_call: TRBJ1-5
clone_size: once
v_call: TRBV7-9

cdr3_aa: CASSITNSYEQYF
j_call: TRBJ2-7
clone_size: NA
v_call: TRBV19

cdr3_aa: CASGSPLGDNYGYTF
j_call: TRBJ1-2
clone_size: NA
v_call: TRBV12-5

cdr3_aa: CASSDGTSDEQFF
j_call: TRBJ2-1
clone_size: NA
v_call: TRBV2

cdr3_aa: CASSYGYGYTF
j_call: TRBJ1-2
clone_size: NA
v_call: TRBV6-5